Here is one T cell receptor (beta chain) with its context. The data belong to a study of blood T cell repertoires in COVID-19. Turning to the study itself: Donors in the United States, Italy and Spain gave samples during acute or convalescent COVID-19. Sources were T cells, B-cell-depleted T cells, or PBMCs; the material itself was cDNA or gDNA.

Authors' methods: Estimation of nucleated cell counts relied on the amplification of reference gene primers. Repertoires were generated with immunoSEQ multiplex PCR, while TCRdb's copy carries only in-frame clones and drops some. That table furnishes V, J and clone size, whereas the DNA furnished D and trimming. The data contain some 86,000 clones, over 75% of them singletons. Germline V gene data show CDR1 as SQVTM and CDR2 as ANQGSEA. V lost 7 bases and J lost 3, with 15 bases in between. CDR3 size: 13 residues. This TCR derives from a woman aged 70 to 79 with acute or convalescent COVID-19. The genes are TRBV29-1 and TRBJ1-1; D unclear. The specimen sequenced was peripheral blood. The CDR3 sequence is CSANPAGHTEAFF. The DNA for the CDR3 is TGCAGCGCGAACCCGGCAGGCCACACTGAAGCTTTCTTT.